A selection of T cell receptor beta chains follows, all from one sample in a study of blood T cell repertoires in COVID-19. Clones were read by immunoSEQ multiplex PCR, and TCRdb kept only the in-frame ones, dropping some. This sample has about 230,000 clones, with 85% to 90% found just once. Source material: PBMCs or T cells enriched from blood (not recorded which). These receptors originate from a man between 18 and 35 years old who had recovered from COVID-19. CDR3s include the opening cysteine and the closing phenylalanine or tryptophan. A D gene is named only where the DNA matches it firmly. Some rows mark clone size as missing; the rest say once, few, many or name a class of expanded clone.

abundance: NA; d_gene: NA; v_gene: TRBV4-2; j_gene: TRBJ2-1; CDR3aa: CASSQDYVNEQFF; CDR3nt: TGTGCCAGCAGCCAGGACTATGTCAATGAGCAGTTCTTC
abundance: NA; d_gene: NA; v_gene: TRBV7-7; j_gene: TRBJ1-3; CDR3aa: CASSPQSRGAQGGNTIYF; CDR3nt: TGTGCTAGCAGCCCCCAAAGTCGGGGGGCGCAAGGTGGAAACACCATATATTTT
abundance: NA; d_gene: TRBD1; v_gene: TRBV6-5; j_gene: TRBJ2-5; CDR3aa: CASSYGTAVPETQYF; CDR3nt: TGTGCCAGCAGTTACGGGACAGCCGTCCCGGAGACCCAGTACTTC
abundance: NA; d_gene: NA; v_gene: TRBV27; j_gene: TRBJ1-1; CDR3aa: CASSLGQGGNTEAFF; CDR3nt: TGTGCCAGCAGTTTAGGCCAGGGTGGAAACACTGAAGCTTTCTTT
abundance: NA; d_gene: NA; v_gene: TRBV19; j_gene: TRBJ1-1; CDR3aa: CASSITGTMNTEAFF; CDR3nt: TGTGCCAGTAGTATAACCGGGACAATGAACACTGAAGCTTTCTTT
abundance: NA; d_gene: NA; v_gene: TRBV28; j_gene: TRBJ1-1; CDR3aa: CASSPRHMNTEAFF; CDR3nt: TGTGCCAGCAGTCCGAGACACATGAACACTGAAGCTTTCTTT
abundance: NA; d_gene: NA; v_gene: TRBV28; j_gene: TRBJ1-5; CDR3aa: CASTSHSGKNQPQHF; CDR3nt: TGTGCCAGCACCTCCCATAGCGGAAAGAATCAGCCCCAGCATTTT
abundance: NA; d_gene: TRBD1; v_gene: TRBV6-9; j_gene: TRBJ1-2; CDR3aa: CASQTGKGYTF; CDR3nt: TGTGCCAGTCAGACAGGGAAAGGCTACACCTTC
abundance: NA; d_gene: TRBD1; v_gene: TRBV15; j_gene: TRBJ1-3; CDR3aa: CATSTPSGGSSGNTIYF; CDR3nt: TGTGCCACCAGTACACCTTCAGGGGGCTCCTCTGGAAACACCATATATTTT
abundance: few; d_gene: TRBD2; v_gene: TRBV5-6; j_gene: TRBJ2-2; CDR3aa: CASSFSGEYTGELFF; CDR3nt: TGTGCCAGCAGCTTTAGCGGGGAGTACACCGGGGAGCTGTTTTTT
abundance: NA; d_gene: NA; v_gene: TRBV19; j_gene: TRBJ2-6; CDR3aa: CASSIEDNSGANVLTF; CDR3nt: TGTGCCAGTAGTATAGAGGACAACTCTGGGGCCAACGTCCTGACTTTC
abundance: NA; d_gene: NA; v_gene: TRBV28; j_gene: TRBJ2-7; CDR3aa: CASSFISQGISYEQYF; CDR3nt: TGTGCCAGCAGTTTTATTTCACAGGGAATATCCTACGAGCAGTACTTC
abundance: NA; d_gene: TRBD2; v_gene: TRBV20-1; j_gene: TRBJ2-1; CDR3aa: CSASPVTSGIHNEQFF; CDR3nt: TGCAGTGCTAGTCCCGTGACTAGCGGAATACACAATGAGCAGTTCTTC
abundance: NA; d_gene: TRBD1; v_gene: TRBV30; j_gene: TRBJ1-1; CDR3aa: CAWSINRGVDTEAFF; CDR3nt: TGTGCCTGGAGTATTAACAGGGGGGTAGACACTGAAGCTTTCTTT